Below are 26 T cell receptor beta chains sequenced from a single sample in a study of beta chain features in type 1 diabetes. Findings of the study overall: Among all four CD4+ subsets, Type 1 diabetes patients had TCRB CDR3s that were moderately but significantly shorter.

These TCRs are of unknown antigen specificity. Investigators reverse transcribed all isolated RNA, so they sequenced expressed TCRB transcripts. Clones were sequenced by immunoSEQ multiplex PCR, and TCRdb holds only the in-frame ones, with some missing. The sample lists about 280,000 clones, 15% occurring once. The sequenced material came from naive CD4+ T cells from blood. The source is a man younger than 35 with type 1 diabetes.

This clone was counted between two and nine times. This chain joins TRBV5-4 and TRBJ2-5, with D possibly matching TRBD2 (6 bases). V was clipped by 3 bases and J by 7 bases, with 19 bases between them. Germline values: CDR1 SGHNT, CDR2 YYREEE (reference sequence). The CDR3 totals 15 residues. The CDR3 reads CASSSSRDSRWTQYF. CDR3 coding DNA: TGTGCCAGCAGCTCCTCCCGGGACTCAAGGTGGACCCAGTACTTC.

This chain connects TRBV5-4 to TRBJ2-7; the match to TRBD2 covers 9 bases. The CDR3 runs to 17 residues. CDR1 is SGHNT, CDR2 YYREEE, per germline (reference sequence). V lost 4 bases and J lost 2; bases outside the gene matches: 13. CDR3 DNA: TGTGCCAGCAGCCCCCGAGTCCTGGCGGGGGGGACCTACGAGCAGTACTTC. Amino acid sequence: CASSPRVLAGGTYEQYF.

This clone has a handful of counts. The genes are TRBV5-1 and TRBJ1-4; tentative D call: TRBD1 (6 bases). Trimming took off 2 bases at V and 3 bases at J, with 11 bases between the two ends. The CDR3 covers 15 residues. CDR1 and CDR2 (germline): SGHRS, YFSETQ. The CDR3 loop is CASSLQGEANEKLFF. The CDR3 DNA sequence: TGCGCCAGCAGCTTACAGGGAGAAGCTAATGAAAAACTGTTTTTT.

This clone was observed a few times. Here the CDR3 reads CATSREQGWDQPQHF. CDR3 nucleotide sequence: TGTGCCACCAGCAGAGAACAGGGGTGGGATCAGCCCCAGCATTTT. This chain links TRBV15 with TRBJ1-5, with 7 bases fitting TRBD1. Trimming took 0 bases from V and 5 from J; bases not matched to a gene: 4. Germline CDR1 and CDR2: LNHNV and YYDKDF (reference sequence). CDR3 length: 15 residues.

In its sample, this clone was seen a few times. The V call is TRBV20-1, the J call TRBJ1-1; D gene uncertain. The CDR3 contains 11 residues. Germline CDR1 reads DFQATT; CDR2 reads SNEGSKA (reference sequence). V was trimmed by 2 bases and J by 10 bases, leaving 11 bases between them. CDR3 DNA sequence: TGCAGTGCTAGACTGGGAGGGCGAGCTTTCTTT. It yields the protein CSARLGGRAFF.

This clone was picked up one time. The chain recombines TRBV2 with TRBJ1-2; TRBD1 might be the D (5 bases). Germline CDR1 reads SNHLY; CDR2 reads FYNNEI. Trimming cost V 5 bases and J 2 bases, with 15 bases left between them. The CDR3 has 15 amino acids. CDR3 residues: CASSSRQRRNYGYTF. The CDR3 DNA follows: TGTGCCAGCAGTTCTAGACAGCGACGGAACTATGGCTACACCTTC.

This clone showed up just a few times. The chain couples TRBV15 to TRBJ1-2; 7 bases are a match to TRBD1. CDR3 size: 13 residues. Germline assignment: CDR1 LNHNV and CDR2 YYDKDF (reference sequence). The V gene end was trimmed by 1 base and the J gene end by 8 bases; junction bases not matched to a gene: 4. CDR3 residues: CATSRATGAGYTF. The CDR3 nucleotides are TGTGCCACCAGCAGAGCCACAGGGGCCGGCTACACCTTC.

This clone was picked up a small number of times. This sequence joins TRBV5-1 and TRBJ2-5, with D possibly TRBD1 on 6 matching bases. Trimming pared 2 bases from V and 3 bases from J, leaving 14 bases between. Per the germline V gene, CDR1 is SGHRS and CDR2 is YFSETQ. This CDR3 is built from 15 residues. In DNA form, the CDR3 reads TGCGCCAGCAGCTTAAGCCGTCCAGGGGAAGAGACCCAGTACTTC. It specifies CASSLSRPGEETQYF.

This clone has a handful of counts. The chain links TRBV19 to TRBJ2-3, with 9 bases identical to TRBD2. The trim removed 6 bases at V and 12 bases at J, leaving 13 bases unmatched. The CDR3 extends over 14 amino acids. CDR1 and CDR2 (germline): LNHDA, SQIVND (reference sequence). The CDR3 sequence: CASSSGTSTTLQYF. CDR3 nucleotides: TGTGCCAGTAGCTCCGGGACTAGCACGACCCTTCAGTATTTT.

This clone was observed a handful of times. The rearrangement links TRBV27 to TRBJ1-1; D gene ambiguous. The CDR3 spans 17 residues. Germline V lookup: CDR1 MNHEY, CDR2 SMNVEV (reference sequence). V lost 2 bases and J lost 5, with 21 bases in between. The CDR3 nucleotides are TGTGCCAGCAGTTTACACCGTGGGGTTGGCGAGGGAACTGAAGCTTTCTTT. Translating gives CASSLHRGVGEGTEAFF.

This clone was seen a few times. This chain joins TRBV7-9 and TRBJ2-1; 12 nucleotides agree with TRBD2. Per germline, CDR1 SEHNR and CDR2 FQNEAQ (reference sequence). Trimming removed 6 bases from V and 3 bases from J; junction bases left unmatched: 3. The CDR3 length is 15 residues. The CDR3 region is CASRQLAGGYNEQFF. The CDR3 DNA is TGTGCCAGCAGACAACTAGCGGGAGGCTACAATGAGCAGTTCTTC.

This sequence joins TRBV15 and TRBJ2-5; 9 bases line up with TRBD1. Trimming at V came to 3 bases and at J to 0 bases, leaving 2 bases not matched to a gene. The CDR3 runs 15 residues. CDR1 and CDR2 from the germline V gene are LNHNV and YYDKDF (reference sequence). The CDR3 DNA sequence: TGTGCCACCAGCAGTGACAGGGGGAACCAAGAGACCCAGTACTTC. It encodes CATSSDRGNQETQYF.

The V gene is TRBV15, the J gene TRBJ2-1, with 8 bases matching TRBD2. V dropped 0 bases and J dropped 0; count of bases not matched to a gene: 7. The CDR3 extends over 18 amino acids. CDR1 is LNHNV and CDR2 is YYDKDF in the germline V gene (reference sequence). The CDR3 nucleotides read TGTGCCACCAGCAGAGATCGACTCAGCGGGAGCTCCTACAATGAGCAGTTCTTC. It encodes CATSRDRLSGSSYNEQFF.

This clone has a handful of counts. V gene TRBV9 combines with J gene TRBJ2-7, with TRBD1 as a possible D gene (6 bases). The ends were cut back, 5 bases at V and 7 bases at J, with 16 bases in the middle. The CDR3 spans 13 residues. The germline V gene encodes CDR1 SGDLS and CDR2 YYNGEE. The CDR3 region is CASSAKQGLEQYF. For the CDR3, the DNA is TGTGCCAGCAGTGCTAAACAGGGTTTGGAGCAGTACTTC.

The rearrangement links TRBV6-6 to TRBJ2-5, with 12 bases that match TRBD2. Germline values: CDR1 MNHNY, CDR2 SVGAGI (reference sequence). The CDR3 is 16 residues long. V gave up 6 bases and J gave up 5 bases; unmatched junction bases: 10. CDR3 in DNA: TGTGCCAGCAGCCGGGGACTAGCGGGTTCCCCCGAGACCCAGTACTTC. As protein: CASSRGLAGSPETQYF.

This clone was detected a few times. The gene calls are TRBV6-6 and TRBJ1-2; 7 bases line up with TRBD1. Trimming took 0 bases from V and 4 from J; bases not matched to a gene: 5. This CDR3 contains 15 residues. Per germline, CDR1 MNHNY and CDR2 SVGAGI (reference sequence). CDR3 residues: CASSYSDRTSYGYTF. The CDR3 DNA reads TGTGCCAGCAGTTACTCGGACAGGACAAGCTATGGCTACACCTTC.

This chain uses TRBV19 with TRBJ2-4; weak D call: TRBD1 (5 bases). The CDR3 spans 16 residues. Germline assignment: CDR1 LNHDA and CDR2 SQIVND (reference sequence). Deletions cut 4 bases from V and 2 bases from J, with 15 bases between. Written as DNA, the CDR3 is TGTGCCAGTAGTACCTTACCTCAGGGAACCAAAAACATTCAGTACTTC. Residues: CASSTLPQGTKNIQYF.

This sequence joins TRBV5-6 and TRBJ2-7; D may be TRBD1 (5 bases). There are 13 residues in the CDR3. The V end was cut by 3 bases, the J end by 4 bases, with 11 bases between. CDR1 is SGHDT, CDR2 YYEEEE, per germline. CDR3 amino acids: CASSSGQSYEQYF. CDR3 nucleotide sequence: TGTGCCAGCAGCTCTGGACAATCATACGAGCAGTACTTC.

The rearrangement joins TRBV7-9 to TRBJ1-1; maybe TRBD1 (5 bases). The CDR3 sequence is 15 residues long. Trimming took off 3 bases at V and 1 base at J, with 12 bases between the two ends. CDR1 and CDR2 (germline): SEHNR, FQNEAQ (reference sequence). The CDR3 loop reads CASSFQGDGNTEAFF. The DNA of the CDR3 is TGTGCCAGCAGCTTCCAAGGGGATGGGAACACTGAAGCTTTCTTT.

This clone came up a few times. V usage is TRBV5-1 and J usage is TRBJ2-7, with a weak D call TRBD2 (5 bases). The V gene's germline CDR1 is SGHRS and CDR2 YFSETQ. CDR3 length: 14 amino acids. The V and J ends lost 3 bases and 7 bases respectively, with 17 bases between them. The CDR3 DNA reads as TGCGCCAGCAGCTGGGCCGGGTTGCCGGGGGAGCAGTACTTC. Its protein product is CASSWAGLPGEQYF.

This clone was detected a few times. The rearrangement joins TRBV29-1 to TRBJ1-2, with 7 bases that match TRBD1. The CDR3 spans 13 residues. Germline V gives CDR1 SQVTM, CDR2 ANQGSEA. Trimming cost V 3 bases and J 2 bases; bases outside gene matches: 3. CDR3 sequence (DNA): TGCAGCGTTGAGGTACAGGGGAACTATGGCTACACCTTC. Its protein product is CSVEVQGNYGYTF.

The chain couples TRBV7-2 to TRBJ1-1, with D possibly being TRBD1 (5 bases). Germline V CDR1 and CDR2: SGHTA, FQGNSA. V lost 1 base, J lost 2 bases, and 8 bases lay in between. The CDR3 spans 14 residues. The chain's CDR3 is CASSLGGSNTEAFF. CDR3 DNA: TGTGCCAGCAGCTTAGGGGGCAGTAACACTGAAGCTTTCTTT.

The CDR3, as DNA: TGTGCCAGCAGTACTCTTGTCCGGAATGAGCAGTTCTTC. Protein product: CASSTLVRNEQFF. The chain recombines TRBV28 with TRBJ2-1, with D unresolved. Germline CDR1 MDHEN, CDR2 SYDVKM. The CDR3 contains 13 residues. Trimming cost V 5 bases and J 7 bases, with 12 bases left between them.

This clone was observed at least ten times. The chain links TRBV4-3 to TRBJ2-1; 11 positions agree with TRBD2. CDR1 is LGHNA and CDR2 is YSLEER in the germline V gene. The CDR3 consists of 16 residues. J gave up 4 bases and V 3 bases, and 5 bases lay outside the gene matches. As DNA, the CDR3 is TGCGCCAGCAGCCAGGGAACTAGCGGGGGATACAATGAGCAGTTCTTC. It encodes CASSQGTSGGYNEQFF.

The chain is built from TRBV2 and TRBJ2-3; a possible D gene is TRBD1 (6 bases). V lost 8 bases and J 1 base, leaving 16 bases between the germline ends. CDR3 length: 15 residues. Germline V gives CDR1 SNHLY, CDR2 FYNNEI. The CDR3 reads CASGRQVSRTDTQYF. In DNA form, the CDR3 reads TGTGCCAGCGGGAGACAGGTTTCCCGCACAGATACGCAGTATTTT. The full variable domain, completed using reference TRBV2 and TRBJ2-3, is EPEVTQTPSHQVTQMGQEVILRCVPISNHLYFYWYRQILGQKVEFLVSFYNNEISEKSEIFDDQFSVERPDGSNFTLKIRSTKLEDSAMYFCASGRQVSRTDTQYFGPGTRLTVL.

This clone was counted between two and nine times. The rearrangement joins TRBV28 to TRBJ1-1, with D perhaps TRBD1 (5 bases). V lost 6 bases and J lost 3, with 14 bases in between. This CDR3 contains 14 residues. Germline loops: CDR1 MDHEN, CDR2 SYDVKM. The DNA for the CDR3 is TGTGCCAGCAGCCGGAGACGGGGGTACACTGAAGCTTTCTTT. It translates to CASSRRRGYTEAFF.